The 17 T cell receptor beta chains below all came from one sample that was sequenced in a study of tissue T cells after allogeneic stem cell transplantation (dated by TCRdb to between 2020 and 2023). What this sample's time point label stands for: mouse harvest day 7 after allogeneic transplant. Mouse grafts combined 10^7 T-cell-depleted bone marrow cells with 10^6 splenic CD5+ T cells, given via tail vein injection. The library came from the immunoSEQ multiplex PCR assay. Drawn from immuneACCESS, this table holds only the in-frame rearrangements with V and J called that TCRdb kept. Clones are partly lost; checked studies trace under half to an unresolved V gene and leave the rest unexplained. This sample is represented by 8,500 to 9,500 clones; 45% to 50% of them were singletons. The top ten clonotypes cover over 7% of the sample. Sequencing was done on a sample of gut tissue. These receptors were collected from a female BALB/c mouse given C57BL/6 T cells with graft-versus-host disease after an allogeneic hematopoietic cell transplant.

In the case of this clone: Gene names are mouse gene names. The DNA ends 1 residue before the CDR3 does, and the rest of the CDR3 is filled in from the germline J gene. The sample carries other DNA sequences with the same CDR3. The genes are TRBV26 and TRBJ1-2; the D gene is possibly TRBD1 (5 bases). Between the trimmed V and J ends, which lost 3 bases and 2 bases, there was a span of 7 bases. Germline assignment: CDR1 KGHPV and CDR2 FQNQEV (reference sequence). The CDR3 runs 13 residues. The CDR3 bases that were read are TGTGCCAGCAGTCTCCCAGGGAACTCCGACTACACC. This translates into CASSLPGNSDYT. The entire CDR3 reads CASSLPGNSDYTF.

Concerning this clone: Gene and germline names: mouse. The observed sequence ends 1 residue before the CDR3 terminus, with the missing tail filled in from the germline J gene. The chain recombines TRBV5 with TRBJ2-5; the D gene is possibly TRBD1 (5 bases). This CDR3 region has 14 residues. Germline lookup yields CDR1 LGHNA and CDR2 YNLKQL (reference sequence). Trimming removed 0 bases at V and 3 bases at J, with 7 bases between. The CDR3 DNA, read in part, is TGTGCCAGCAGCCAAGATCGACAGCAAGACACCCAGTAC. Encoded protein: CASSQDRQQDTQY. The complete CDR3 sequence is CASSQDRQQDTQYF.

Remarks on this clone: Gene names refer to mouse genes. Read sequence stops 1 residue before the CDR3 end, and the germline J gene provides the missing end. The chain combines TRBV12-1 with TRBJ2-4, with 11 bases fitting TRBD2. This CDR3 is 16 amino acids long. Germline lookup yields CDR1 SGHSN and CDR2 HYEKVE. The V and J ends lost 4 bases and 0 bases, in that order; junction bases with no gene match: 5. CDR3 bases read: TGTGCCAGCTCCCAGGGACTGGGGGCTAGTCAAAACACCTTGTAC. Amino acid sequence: CASSQGLGASQNTLY. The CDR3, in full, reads CASSQGLGASQNTLYF.

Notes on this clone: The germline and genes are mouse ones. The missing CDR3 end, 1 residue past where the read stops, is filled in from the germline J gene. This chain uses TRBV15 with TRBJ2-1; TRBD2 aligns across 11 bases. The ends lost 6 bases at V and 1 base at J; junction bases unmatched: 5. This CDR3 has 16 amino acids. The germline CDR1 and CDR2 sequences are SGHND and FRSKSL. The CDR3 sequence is CASRRTGGPNYAEQFF. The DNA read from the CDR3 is TGTGCCAGCAGACGGACTGGGGGGCCCAACTATGCTGAGCAGTTC.

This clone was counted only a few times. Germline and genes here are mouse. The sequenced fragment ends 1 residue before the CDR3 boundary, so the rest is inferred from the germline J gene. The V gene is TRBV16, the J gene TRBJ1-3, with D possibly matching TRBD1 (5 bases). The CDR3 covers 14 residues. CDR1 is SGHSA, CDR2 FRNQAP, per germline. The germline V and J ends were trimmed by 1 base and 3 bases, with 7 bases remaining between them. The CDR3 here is CASSLAGSGNTLYF. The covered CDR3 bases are TGTGCAAGCAGCTTAGCAGGGAGTGGAAATACGCTCTAT.

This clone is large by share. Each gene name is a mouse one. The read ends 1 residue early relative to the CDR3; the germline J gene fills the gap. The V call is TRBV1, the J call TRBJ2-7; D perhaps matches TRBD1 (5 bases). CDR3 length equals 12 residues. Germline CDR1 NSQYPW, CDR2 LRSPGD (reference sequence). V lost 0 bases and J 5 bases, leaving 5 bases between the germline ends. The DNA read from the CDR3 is TGCACCTGCAGTGCAGACAGGGATGAACAGTAC. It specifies CTCSADRDEQY. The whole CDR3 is CTCSADRDEQYF.

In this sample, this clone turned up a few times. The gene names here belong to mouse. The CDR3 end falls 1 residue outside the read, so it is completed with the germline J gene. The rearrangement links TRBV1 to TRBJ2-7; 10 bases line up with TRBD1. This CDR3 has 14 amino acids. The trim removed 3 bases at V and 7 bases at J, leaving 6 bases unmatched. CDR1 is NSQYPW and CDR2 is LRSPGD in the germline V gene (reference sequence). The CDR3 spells CTCSARDRGGEQYF. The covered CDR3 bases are TGCACCTGCAGTGCCCGGGACAGGGGAGGGGAACAGTAC.

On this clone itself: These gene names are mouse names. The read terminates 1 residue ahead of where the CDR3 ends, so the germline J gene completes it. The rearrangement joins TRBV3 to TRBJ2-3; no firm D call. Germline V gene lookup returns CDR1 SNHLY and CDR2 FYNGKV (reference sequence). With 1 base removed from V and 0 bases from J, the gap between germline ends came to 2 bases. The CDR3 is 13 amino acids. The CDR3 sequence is CASSLDSAETLYF. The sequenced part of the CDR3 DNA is TGTGCCAGCAGCTTAGACAGTGCAGAAACGCTGTAT.

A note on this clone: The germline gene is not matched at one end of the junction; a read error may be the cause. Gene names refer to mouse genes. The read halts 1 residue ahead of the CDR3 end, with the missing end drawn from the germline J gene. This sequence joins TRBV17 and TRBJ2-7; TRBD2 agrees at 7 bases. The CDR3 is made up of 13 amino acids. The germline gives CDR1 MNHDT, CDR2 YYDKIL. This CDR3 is CASSEDWAYEQYF. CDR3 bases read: TGTGCCAGCAGTGAAGACTGGGCTTATGAACAGTAC.

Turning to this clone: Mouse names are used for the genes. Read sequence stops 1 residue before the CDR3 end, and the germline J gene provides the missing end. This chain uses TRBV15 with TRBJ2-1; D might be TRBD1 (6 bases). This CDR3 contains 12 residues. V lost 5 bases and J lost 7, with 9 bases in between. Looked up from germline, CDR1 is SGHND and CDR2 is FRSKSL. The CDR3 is CASSPGVAEQFF. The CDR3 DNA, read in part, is TGTGCCAGCAGTCCAGGGGTGGCTGAGCAGTTC.

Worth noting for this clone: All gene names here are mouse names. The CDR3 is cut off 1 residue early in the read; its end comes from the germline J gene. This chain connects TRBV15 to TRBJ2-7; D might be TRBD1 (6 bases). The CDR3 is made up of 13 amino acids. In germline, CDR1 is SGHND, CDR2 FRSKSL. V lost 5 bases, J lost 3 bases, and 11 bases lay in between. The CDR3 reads CASSTGTNYEQYF. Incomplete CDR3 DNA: TGTGCCAGCAGTACCGGGACAAACTATGAACAGTAC.

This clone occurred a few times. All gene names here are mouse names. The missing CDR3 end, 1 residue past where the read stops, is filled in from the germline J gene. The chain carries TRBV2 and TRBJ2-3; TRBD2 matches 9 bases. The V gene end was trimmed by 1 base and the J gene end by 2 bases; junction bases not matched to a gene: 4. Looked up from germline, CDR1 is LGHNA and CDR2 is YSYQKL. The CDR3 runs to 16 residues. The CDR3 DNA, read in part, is TGTGCCAGCAGCCAAGCTGGGGGGGAGAATGCAGAAACGCTGTAT. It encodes CASSQAGGENAETLY. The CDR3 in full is CASSQAGGENAETLYF.

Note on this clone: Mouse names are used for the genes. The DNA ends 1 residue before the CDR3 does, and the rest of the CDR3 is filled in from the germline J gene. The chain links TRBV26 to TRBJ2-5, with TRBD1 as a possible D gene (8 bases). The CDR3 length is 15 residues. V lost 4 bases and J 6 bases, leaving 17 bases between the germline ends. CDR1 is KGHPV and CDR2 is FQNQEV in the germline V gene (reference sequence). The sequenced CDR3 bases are TGTGCCAGCAGTCAATACAGGGGGGGTGGGGACACCCAGTAC. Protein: CASSQYRGGGDTQY. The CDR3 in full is CASSQYRGGGDTQYF.

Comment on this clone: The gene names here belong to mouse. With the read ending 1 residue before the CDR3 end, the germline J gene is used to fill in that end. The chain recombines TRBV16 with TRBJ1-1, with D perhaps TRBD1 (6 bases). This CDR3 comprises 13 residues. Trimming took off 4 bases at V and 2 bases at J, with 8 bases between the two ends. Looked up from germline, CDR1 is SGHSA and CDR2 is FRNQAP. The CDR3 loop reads CASSSGGNTEVFF. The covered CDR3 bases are TGTGCAAGCAGCTCCGGGGGCAACACAGAAGTCTTC.

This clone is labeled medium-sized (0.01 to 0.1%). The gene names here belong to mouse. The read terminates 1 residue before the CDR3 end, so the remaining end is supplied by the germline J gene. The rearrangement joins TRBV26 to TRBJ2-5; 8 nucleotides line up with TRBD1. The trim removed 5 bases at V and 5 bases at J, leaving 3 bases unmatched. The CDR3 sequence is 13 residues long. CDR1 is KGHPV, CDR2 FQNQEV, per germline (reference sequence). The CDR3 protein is CASSGQGPDTQYF. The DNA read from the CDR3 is TGTGCCAGCAGTGGACAGGGCCCAGACACCCAGTAC. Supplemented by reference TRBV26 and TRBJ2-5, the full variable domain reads NSKVIQTPRYLVKGQGQKAKMRCIPEKGHPVVFWYQQNKNNEFKFLINFQNQEVLQQIDMTEKRFSAECPSNSPCSLEIQSSEAGDSALYLCASSGQGPDTQYFGPGTRLLVL.

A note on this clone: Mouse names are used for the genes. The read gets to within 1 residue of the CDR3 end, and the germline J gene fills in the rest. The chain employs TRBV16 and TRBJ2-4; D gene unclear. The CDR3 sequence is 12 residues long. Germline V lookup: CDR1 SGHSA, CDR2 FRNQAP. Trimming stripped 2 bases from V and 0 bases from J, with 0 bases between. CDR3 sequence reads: CASSLSQNTLYF. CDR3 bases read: TGTGCAAGCAGCTTAAGTCAAAACACCTTGTAC.

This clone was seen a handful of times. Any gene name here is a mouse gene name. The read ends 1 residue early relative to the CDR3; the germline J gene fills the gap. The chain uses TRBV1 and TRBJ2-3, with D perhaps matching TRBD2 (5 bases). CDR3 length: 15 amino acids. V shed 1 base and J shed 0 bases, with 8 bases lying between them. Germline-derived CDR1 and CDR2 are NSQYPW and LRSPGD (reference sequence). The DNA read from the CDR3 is TGCACCTGCAGTGCAGTCTGGGCTAGTGCAGAAACGCTGTAT. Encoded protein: CTCSAVWASAETLY. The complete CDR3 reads CTCSAVWASAETLYF.